This TCR beta chain comes out of a study of cytomegalovirus exposure and HLA in healthy donors. Study-level points and caveats: Specificity of three CMV-associated chains for CMV antigens was verified in vitro. Most TCR sequences showed up rarely, but some public TCRs showed up in many donors.

PCR used 60 Vbeta primers and 13 Jbeta primers. TCRdb's table, derived via immunoSEQ multiplex PCR, lists solely in-frame clones and lacks some. The table lists about 130,000 clones, 80% of them singletons. CDR1 is GTSNPN and CDR2 is SVGIG in the germline V gene (reference sequence). Trimming removed 0 bases from V and 5 bases from J; junction bases left unmatched: 9. CDR3 size: 15 residues. Comment on this clone: Its antigen remains unidentified.

The clonotype was recovered from a man under 40 in good health and CMV-seronegative. V gene TRBV30 combines with J gene TRBJ2-5, with TRBD1 matching 7 bases. Sequencing used PBMCs. CDR3 sequence (DNA): TGTGCCTGGAGTGTAATAGGGGGCATACGCGAGACCCAGTACTTC. It translates to CAWSVIGGIRETQYF.